The following is a T cell receptor beta chain sequence with its context. As yet, its antigen is unknown. CD45RO negativity and positive selection for CCR7 defined naive CD8 cells, a population that excluded terminally differentiated effector memory CD45RA+ cells. There were only Caucasian adults among the donors, and all lived in Nashville, Tennessee. The data are from a study of shared clonotypes between healthy human individuals. Overall study context: Plates per donor: three CD4 naive, three CD4 memory, two CD8 naive, one CD8 memory.

Trimming removed 3 bases from V and 4 bases from J; junction bases left unmatched: 12. This CDR3 is built from 17 residues. CDR1 and CDR2 from the germline V gene are MGHRA and YSYEKL. The genomic DNA of each subset was split evenly across several immunoSEQ plates. Some clones are missing from TCRdb's copy, which holds only in-frame ones; the method was immunoSEQ multiplex PCR. The table has roughly 2,000,000 clones, about 94% seen once. General observations from the study: Clonotypes not shared had lower generation probabilities than those common to all four donors.

The TCR was taken from a young man in good health. Some clones in this sample may be carry-over from other donors' samples. Sample: naive CD8+ T cells from PBMCs. The chain has TRBV4-1 and TRBJ2-1, with 7 bases that match TRBD2. For the CDR3, the DNA is TGCGCCAGCAGCCAGCTCCGAGCGGGACGGGGGTACAATGAGCAGTTCTTC. It translates to CASSQLRAGRGYNEQFF.